This T cell receptor beta chain was obtained from a study of siplizumab effects on memory and regulatory T cells. This clone turned up a few times. The antigen is undetermined. Study outcomes and limitations: The authors could not assign a naive or memory phenotype to roughly 75-95% of proliferating CD4+ or CD8+ clones. The naive T cell population seemed more diverse than memory cells and seemed a major contributor to the alloresponse.

Some clones are missing from TCRdb's copy, which holds only in-frame ones; the method was immunoSEQ multiplex PCR. The sample holds just under 8,000 clones; 36% are singletons and the top ten take around 5%. Over a period of roughly 6 days at 37 degrees C, the mixed lymphocyte reaction cells were cocultured. V lost 1 base and J 6 bases, leaving 15 bases between the germline ends. The CDR3 is 16 residues long. Germline lookup yields CDR1 LGHNA and CDR2 YSLEER. The receptor comes from a human donor in good health; the cells came from an allogeneic mixed lymphocyte reaction. Material for sequencing was CFSE-low (dividing) CD8+ T cells sorted from an allogeneic mixed lymphocyte reaction. The gene calls are TRBV4-3 and TRBJ2-2; weak D call: TRBD1 (6 bases). In DNA, the CDR3 is TGCGCCAGCAGCCAAGCACAGGGTAGGCCGCCCGGGGAGCTGTTTTTT. Residues: CASSQAQGRPPGELFF.